A selection of T cell receptor beta chains follows, all from one sample in a study of blood T cells in healthy people across ages. TCRdb reanalysed the 5' RACE reads using MiXCR and keeps one entry per CDR3 protein. The sample consists of 1.8 million or so distinct CDR3 sequences, about 39% of them appearing once. Sequenced input: blood. These receptors were collected from a human donor in good health. CDR3s include the opening cysteine and the closing phenylalanine or tryptophan. Each record gives: D gene, J gene, V gene, CDR3 protein. A D gene is named only where the DNA matches it firmly.

- | TRBJ1-2 | TRBV4-1 | CASSQRGLQPDGYTF
TRBD1 | TRBJ1-2 | TRBV7-2 | CASSYGTGGNGYTF
TRBD2 | TRBJ2-4 | TRBV7-3 | CASSLSGGYELYF
TRBD2 | TRBJ2-1 | TRBV6-2/TRBV6-3 | CASSGVGLAGESSYNEQFF
TRBD2 | TRBJ2-3 | TRBV12-3/TRBV12-4 | CASSRAGGADTQYF
- | TRBJ2-7 | TRBV29-1 | CSGIKSGEQYF
- | TRBJ2-1 | TRBV20-1 | CSARGLLYNEQFF
- | TRBJ1-2 | TRBV6-5 | CASNSLYGYTF
- | TRBJ2-4 | TRBV11-2 | CASSPLGDRNIQYF
- | TRBJ2-6 | TRBV29-1 | CSVRMAGANVLTF
TRBD1 | TRBJ1-5 | TRBV28 | CASSPIRDSHQPQHF
- | TRBJ1-1 | TRBV2 | CASTLEPWGTEAFF
- | TRBJ1-2 | TRBV5-6 | CASSPETRFNYGYTF
- | TRBJ1-4 | TRBV6-1 | CASSEALTSSTNEKLFF
- | TRBJ2-4 | TRBV28 | CASSFPGYFKNIQYF
- | TRBJ2-3 | TRBV7-6 | CASSLVRGVDTQYF
- | TRBJ2-3 | TRBV20-1 | CSALGADGTDTQYF
- | - | TRBV7-6 | CASSLVRARDPTRGQTQYF
- | TRBJ1-1 | TRBV20-1 | CSAPYGQGGGKAFF
- | TRBJ1-2 | TRBV7-2 | CASSFSSLRRAGYTF
- | TRBJ1-1 | TRBV5-5 | CASSLSAFTEAFF
TRBD2 | TRBJ2-1 | TRBV20-1 | CSARVGLAGVNEQFF
- | TRBJ2-1 | TRBV6-5 | CASSLVQAKDEQFF
- | TRBJ2-5 | TRBV11-2 | CASSPPSAGAQETQYF
- | TRBJ2-1 | TRBV5-8 | CASSLEYSYNEQFF
- | TRBJ2-3 | TRBV15 | CTTSITGDPTDTQYF
- | TRBJ1-2 | TRBV9 | CASSVEGFGYTF
TRBD2 | TRBJ2-1 | TRBV12-3/TRBV12-4 | CASSFRRGAYEQFF
- | TRBJ2-5 | TRBV7-9 | CASSPPGGGMAGEKETQYF
TRBD1 | TRBJ1-6 | TRBV20-1 | CSARQGEYSPLHF
- | TRBJ1-1 | TRBV6-5 | CASIQNTEAFF
- | TRBJ2-2 | TRBV4-3 | CASSQTVGGVGNGELFF
TRBD2 | TRBJ2-1 | TRBV7-3 | CASSSHGRGGYNEQFF
- | TRBJ1-1 | TRBV29-1 | CSVDILGGSNTEAFF
- | TRBJ2-1 | TRBV6-5 | CASSYSVQETQFF
- | TRBJ2-1 | TRBV3-1 | CASSQPLGTSFNEQFF
- | TRBJ1-2 | TRBV20-1 | CSAWGGDLYGYTF
- | TRBJ1-2 | TRBV28 | CASTGQGWRGYTF
- | TRBJ1-2 | TRBV28 | CASKAGRFYGYTF
- | TRBJ1-2 | TRBV6-1 | CASSEAHSTNYGYTF
- | TRBJ1-2 | TRBV6-5 | CASSYSGVSGRGYTF
- | TRBJ1-4 | TRBV7-2 | CASSLEGHNEKLFF
- | TRBJ2-3 | TRBV9 | CASSQGHYTDTQYF
- | TRBJ2-7 | TRBV20-1 | CSARDPRGYEQYF
- | TRBJ2-3 | TRBV5-6 | CASSRSVTNWRDTQYF